The 11 T cell receptor beta chains below all came from one sample that was sequenced in a study of blood T cells in healthy people across ages. Together with a sample-barcoded 5' primer, a J-beta primer mix was included in a second PCR lasting about 7 to 11 cycles. TCRdb re-derived calls from the 5' RACE reads in MiXCR, one entry per CDR3 protein. The sample contains 600,000 to 800,000 distinct CDR3 sequences, around 20% of which appear only once. Sequenced: blood. These TCRs come from a man aged 65 to 79 in good health.

This clonotype was counted only a few times. This chain links TRBV27 with TRBJ1-2, with D hard to call. Germline V gene lookup returns CDR1 MNHEY and CDR2 SMNVEV (reference sequence). With 2 bases removed from V and 4 bases from J, the gap between germline ends came to 11 bases. The CDR3 runs to 14 residues. CDR3 region: CASSLGVGPYGYTF. The CDR3 DNA follows: TGTGCCAGCAGTTTAGGCGTCGGACCCTATGGCTACACCTTC.

This clonotype was seen only a few times. This sequence joins TRBV7-8 and TRBJ2-5; D uncertain. In germline, CDR1 is SGHVS, CDR2 FQNEAQ. The CDR3 consists of 14 residues. The V and J ends lost 5 bases and 4 bases respectively, with 14 bases between them. This chain's CDR3 is CASSPHGEPETQYF. CDR3 DNA: TGTGCCAGCAGCCCCCATGGCGAGCCAGAGACCCAGTACTTC.

V usage is TRBV12-3 or TRBV12-4 and J usage is TRBJ2-5; a weak D match, TRBD1 (6 bases). V lost 7 bases, J lost 3 bases, and 9 bases lay in between. The CDR3 runs 12 residues. CDR3 in DNA: TGTGCCAGCATTTCAGGGGAAGAGACCCAGTACTTC. Translated: CASISGEETQYF.

V is TRBV25-1 and J is TRBJ2-1, with a tentative D call TRBD1 (7 bases). Trimming stripped 10 bases from V and 7 bases from J, with 17 bases between. The CDR3 has 13 amino acids. Germline CDR1 is MGHDK and CDR2 is SYGVNS. CDR3 DNA sequence: TGTGCCAACAGCCAGGGGGGAGGAAATGAGCAGTTCTTC. Translating gives CANSQGGGNEQFF.

This clonotype turned up a few times. The gene calls are TRBV28 and TRBJ2-3; 8 nucleotides line up with TRBD1. Trimming removed 6 bases from V and 4 bases from J; junction bases left unmatched: 12. The V gene's germline CDR1 is MDHEN and CDR2 SYDVKM. This CDR3 is built from 16 residues. The CDR3 nucleotides are TGTGCCAGCAGCACCATCGGACAGGGAGAATCAGATACGCAGTATTTT. This translates into CASSTIGQGESDTQYF.

The rearrangement links TRBV6-1 to TRBJ2-3; D gene ambiguous. The CDR3 extends over 15 amino acids. Per germline, CDR1 MNHNS and CDR2 SASEGT. V lost 5 bases to trimming and J lost 0 bases, with 12 bases between them. The CDR3 is CASSLERTSTDTQYF. The DNA for the CDR3 is TGTGCCAGCAGTCTGGAGCGTACTAGCACAGATACGCAGTATTTT.

V is TRBV9 and J is TRBJ1-4; D uncertain. This CDR3 contains 16 residues. The ends were cut back, 4 bases at V and 0 bases at J, with 13 bases in the middle. Germline values: CDR1 SGDLS, CDR2 YYNGEE. The DNA for the CDR3 is TGTGCCAGCAGCCTTGGTCCTCCATCAACTAATGAAAAACTGTTTTTT. Its protein product is CASSLGPPSTNEKLFF.

This chain uses TRBV6-5 with TRBJ1-1; the match to TRBD1 covers 7 bases. V lost 0 bases and J lost 0; bases outside the gene matches: 1. Per the germline V gene, CDR1 is MNHEY and CDR2 is SVGAGI. The CDR3 loop spans 15 amino acids. The DNA of the CDR3 is TGTGCCAGCAGTTACTCGGGACAGCTGAACACTGAAGCTTTCTTT. It codes for CASSYSGQLNTEAFF.

This clonotype came up many times. The CDR3 DNA reads TGTGCCAGCAGCCCTCAGCATGAGCAGTACTTC. Amino acid sequence: CASSPQHEQYF. The chain uses TRBV12-3 or TRBV12-4 and TRBJ2-7; unclear D gene. The V gene lost 6 bases and the J gene lost 7 bases, with 10 bases spanning the gap. The CDR3 runs to 11 residues.

The V gene is TRBV29-1, the J gene TRBJ2-7; 11 positions match TRBD1. V gave up 6 bases and J gave up 1 base; unmatched junction bases: 8. The CDR3 has 15 residues. Per germline, CDR1 SQVTM and CDR2 ANQGSEA. For the CDR3, the DNA is TGCAGCGTCGGAATCGGGACAGGGGGTTCCTACGAGCAGTACTTC. Translation gives CSVGIGTGGSYEQYF.

As concerns this clonotype: One junction end does not reproduce the germline sequence, and a read error may be involved. This sequence joins TRBV18 and TRBJ2-5; TRBD2 agrees at 7 bases. Germline values: CDR1 KGHSH, CDR2 LQKENI. This CDR3 is 15 amino acids long. The CDR3 reads CASPPDREVRETQYF. The CDR3 DNA is TGTGCCAGCCCACCAGATCGGGAGGTTAGGGAGACCCAGTACTTC.